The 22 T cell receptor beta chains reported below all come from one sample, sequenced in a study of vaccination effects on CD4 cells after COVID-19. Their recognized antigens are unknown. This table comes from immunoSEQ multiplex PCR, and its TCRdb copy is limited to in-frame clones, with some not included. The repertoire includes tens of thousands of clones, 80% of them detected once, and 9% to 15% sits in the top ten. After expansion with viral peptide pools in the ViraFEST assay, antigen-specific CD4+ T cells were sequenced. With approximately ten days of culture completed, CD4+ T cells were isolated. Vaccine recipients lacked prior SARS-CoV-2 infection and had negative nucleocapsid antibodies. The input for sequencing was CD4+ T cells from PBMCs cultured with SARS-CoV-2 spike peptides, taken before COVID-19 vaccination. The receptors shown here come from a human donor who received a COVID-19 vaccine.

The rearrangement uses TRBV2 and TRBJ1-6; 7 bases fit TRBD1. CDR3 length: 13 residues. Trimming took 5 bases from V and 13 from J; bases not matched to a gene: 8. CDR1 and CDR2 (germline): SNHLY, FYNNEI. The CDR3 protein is CASSTTGVAPLHF. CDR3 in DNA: TGTGCCAGCAGTACTACAGGGGTGGCTCCCCTCCACTTT.

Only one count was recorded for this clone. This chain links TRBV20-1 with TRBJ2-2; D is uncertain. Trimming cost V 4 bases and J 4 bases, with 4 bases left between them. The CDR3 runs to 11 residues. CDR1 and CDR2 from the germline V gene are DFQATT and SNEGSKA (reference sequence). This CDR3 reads CSATRTGELFF. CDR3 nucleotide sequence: TGCAGTGCTACCCGCACCGGGGAGCTGTTTTTT.

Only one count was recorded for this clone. DNA of the CDR3: TGTGCCAGCAGCTTCAGGTCCGAGACCCAGTACTTC. Amino acids: CASSFRSETQYF. The chain combines TRBV7-2 with TRBJ2-5; D is ambiguous. Germline CDR1 SGHTA, CDR2 FQGNSA. Trimming removed 3 bases at V and 5 bases at J, with 7 bases between. This CDR3 is 12 amino acids long. The whole variable domain, filled in from reference TRBV7-2 and TRBJ2-5, reads GAGVSQSPSNKVTEKGKDVELRCDPISGHTALYWYRQSLGQGLEFLIYFQGNSAPDKSGLPSDRFSAERTGGSVSTLTIQRTQQEDSAVYLCASSFRSETQYFGPGTRLLVL.

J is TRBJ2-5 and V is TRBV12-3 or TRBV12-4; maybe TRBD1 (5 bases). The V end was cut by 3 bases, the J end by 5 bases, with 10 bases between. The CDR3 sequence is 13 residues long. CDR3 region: CASSFDRKETQYF. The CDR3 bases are TGTGCCAGCAGTTTTGACAGAAAGGAGACCCAGTACTTC.

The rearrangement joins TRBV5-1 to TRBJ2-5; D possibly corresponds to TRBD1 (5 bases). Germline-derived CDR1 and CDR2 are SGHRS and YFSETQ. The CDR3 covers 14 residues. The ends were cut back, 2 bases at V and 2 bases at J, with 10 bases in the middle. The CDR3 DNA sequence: TGCGCCAGCAGCTTTAGGACACTACAAGAGACCCAGTACTTC. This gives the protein CASSFRTLQETQYF.

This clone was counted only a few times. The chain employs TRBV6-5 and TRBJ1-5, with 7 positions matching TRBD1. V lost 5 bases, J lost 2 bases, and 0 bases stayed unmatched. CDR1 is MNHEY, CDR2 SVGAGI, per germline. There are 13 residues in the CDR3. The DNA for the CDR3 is TGTGCCAGCAGTACAGGGGGCAATCAGCCCCAGCATTTT. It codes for CASSTGGNQPQHF.

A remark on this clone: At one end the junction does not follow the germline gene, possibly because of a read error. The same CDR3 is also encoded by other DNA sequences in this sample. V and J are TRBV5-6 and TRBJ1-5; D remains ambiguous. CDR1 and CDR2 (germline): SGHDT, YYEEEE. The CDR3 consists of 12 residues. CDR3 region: CASSSGSGTQHF. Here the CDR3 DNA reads TGTGCCAGTAGCTCGGGGTCGGGAACCCAGCATTTT.

CDR3 in amino acids: CASSQWTALGNEQFF. The DNA of the CDR3 is TGTGCCAGCAGCCAATGGACGGCCCTTGGAAATGAGCAGTTCTTC. The chain recombines TRBV14 with TRBJ2-1; D unclear. The CDR3 extends over 15 amino acids. V lost 2 bases, J lost 7 bases, and 15 bases lay in between. Germline-derived CDR1 and CDR2 are SGHDN and FVKESK. Complete variable domain (other parts from reference TRBV14 and TRBJ2-1): EAGVTQFPSHSVIEKGQTVTLRCDPISGHDNLYWYRRVMGKEIKFLLHFVKESKQDESGMPNNRFLAERTGGTYSTLKVQPAELEDSGVYFCASSQWTALGNEQFFGPGTRLTVL.

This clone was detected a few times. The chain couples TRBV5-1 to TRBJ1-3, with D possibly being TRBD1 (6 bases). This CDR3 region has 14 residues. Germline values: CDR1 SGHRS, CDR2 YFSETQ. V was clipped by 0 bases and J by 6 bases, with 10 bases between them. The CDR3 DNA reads TGCGCCAGCAGCTTGGAGGGGGTAGAAAACACCATATATTTT. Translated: CASSLEGVENTIYF.

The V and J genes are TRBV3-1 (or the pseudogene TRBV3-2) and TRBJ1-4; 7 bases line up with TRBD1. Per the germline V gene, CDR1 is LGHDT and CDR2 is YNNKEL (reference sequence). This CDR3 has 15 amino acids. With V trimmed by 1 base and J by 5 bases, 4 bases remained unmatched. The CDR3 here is CASSQVIQGNEKLFF. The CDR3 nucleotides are TGTGCCAGCAGCCAAGTGATACAGGGGAATGAAAAACTGTTTTTT.

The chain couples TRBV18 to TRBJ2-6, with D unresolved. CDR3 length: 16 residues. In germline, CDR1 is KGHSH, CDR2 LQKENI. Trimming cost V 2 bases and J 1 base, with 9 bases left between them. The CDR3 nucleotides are TGTGCCAGCTCACCAATAAGAGAATCTGGGGCCAACGTCCTGACTTTC. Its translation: CASSPIRESGANVLTF.

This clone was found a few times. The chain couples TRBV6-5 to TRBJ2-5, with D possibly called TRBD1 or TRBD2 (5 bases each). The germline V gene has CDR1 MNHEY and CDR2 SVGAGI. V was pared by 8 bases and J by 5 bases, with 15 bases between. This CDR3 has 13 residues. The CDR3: CASRSLAGETQYF. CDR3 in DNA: TGTGCCAGCCGAAGTCTAGCAGGGGAGACCCAGTACTTC.

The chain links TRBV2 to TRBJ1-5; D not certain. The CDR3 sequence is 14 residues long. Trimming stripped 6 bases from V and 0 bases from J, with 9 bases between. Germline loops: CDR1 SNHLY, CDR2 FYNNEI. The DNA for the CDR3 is TGTGCCAGCAGGAAGGAATATAGCAATCAGCCCCAGCATTTT. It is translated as CASRKEYSNQPQHF. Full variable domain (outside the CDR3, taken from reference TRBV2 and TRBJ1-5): EPEVTQTPSHQVTQMGQEVILRCVPISNHLYFYWYRQILGQKVEFLVSFYNNEISEKSEIFDDQFSVERPDGSNFTLKIRSTKLEDSAMYFCASRKEYSNQPQHFGDGTRLSIL.

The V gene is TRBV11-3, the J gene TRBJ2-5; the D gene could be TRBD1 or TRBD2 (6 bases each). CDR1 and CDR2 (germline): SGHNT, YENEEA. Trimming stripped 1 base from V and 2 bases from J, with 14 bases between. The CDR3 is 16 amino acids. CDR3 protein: CASSLGSGARQETQYF. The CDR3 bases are TGTGCCAGCAGCTTAGGATCGGGGGCGCGGCAAGAGACCCAGTACTTC.

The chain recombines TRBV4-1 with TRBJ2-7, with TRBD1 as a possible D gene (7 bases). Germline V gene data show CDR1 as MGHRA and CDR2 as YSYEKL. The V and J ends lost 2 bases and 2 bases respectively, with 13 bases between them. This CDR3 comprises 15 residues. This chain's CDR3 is CASSQHAGTAYEQYV. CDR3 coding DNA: TGCGCCAGCAGCCAACACGCGGGGACAGCCTACGAGCAGTACGTC.

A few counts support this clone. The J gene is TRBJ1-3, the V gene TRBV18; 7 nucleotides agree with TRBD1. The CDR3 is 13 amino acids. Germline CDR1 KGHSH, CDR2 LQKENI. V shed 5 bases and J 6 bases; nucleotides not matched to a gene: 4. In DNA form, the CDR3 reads TGTGCCAGCTCATCCGGACAGGCAAACACCATATATTTT. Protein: CASSSGQANTIYF. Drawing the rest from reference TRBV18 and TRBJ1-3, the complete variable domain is NAGVMQNPRHLVRRRGQEARLRCSPMKGHSHVYWYRQLPEEGLKFMVYLQKENIIDESGMPKERFSAEFPKEGPSILRIQQVVRGDSAAYFCASSSGQANTIYFGEGSWLTVV.

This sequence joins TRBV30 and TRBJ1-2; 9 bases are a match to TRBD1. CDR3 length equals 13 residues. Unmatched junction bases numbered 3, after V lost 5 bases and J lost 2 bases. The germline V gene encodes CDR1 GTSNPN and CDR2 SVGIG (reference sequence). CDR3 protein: CAWGTGINYGYTF. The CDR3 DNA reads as TGTGCCTGGGGGACAGGGATCAACTATGGCTACACCTTC. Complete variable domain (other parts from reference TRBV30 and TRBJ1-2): SQTIHQWPATLVQPVGSPLSLECTVEGTSNPNLYWYRQAAGRGLQLLFYSVGIGQISSEVPQNLSASRPQDRQFILSSKKLLLSDSGFYLCAWGTGINYGYTFGSGTRLTVV.

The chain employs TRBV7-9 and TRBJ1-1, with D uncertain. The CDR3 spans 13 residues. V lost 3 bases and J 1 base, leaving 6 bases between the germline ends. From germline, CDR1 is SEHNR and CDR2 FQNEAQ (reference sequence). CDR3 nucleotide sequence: TGTGCCAGCAGCTTGAACGGGAACACTGAAGCTTTCTTT. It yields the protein CASSLNGNTEAFF.

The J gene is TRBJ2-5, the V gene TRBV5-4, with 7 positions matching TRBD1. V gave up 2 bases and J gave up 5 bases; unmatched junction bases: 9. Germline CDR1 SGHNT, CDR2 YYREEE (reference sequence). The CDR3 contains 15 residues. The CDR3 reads CASSFQLGQAETQYF. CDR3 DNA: TGTGCCAGCAGCTTCCAGCTCGGACAGGCGGAGACCCAGTACTTC.

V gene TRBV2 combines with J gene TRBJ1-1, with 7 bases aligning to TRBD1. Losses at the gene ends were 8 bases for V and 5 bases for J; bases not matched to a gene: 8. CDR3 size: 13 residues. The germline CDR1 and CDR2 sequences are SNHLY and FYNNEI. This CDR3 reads CASGRQGETEAFF. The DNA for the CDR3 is TGTGCCAGCGGAAGACAGGGAGAGACTGAAGCTTTCTTT.

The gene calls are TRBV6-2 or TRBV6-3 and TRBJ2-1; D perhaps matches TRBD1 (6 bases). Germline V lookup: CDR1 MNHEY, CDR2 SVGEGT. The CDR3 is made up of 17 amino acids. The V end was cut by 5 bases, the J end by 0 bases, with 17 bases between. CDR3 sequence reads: CASSTGTSRSSYNEQFF. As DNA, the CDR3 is TGTGCCAGCAGTACAGGGACATCGAGAAGCTCCTACAATGAGCAGTTCTTC.

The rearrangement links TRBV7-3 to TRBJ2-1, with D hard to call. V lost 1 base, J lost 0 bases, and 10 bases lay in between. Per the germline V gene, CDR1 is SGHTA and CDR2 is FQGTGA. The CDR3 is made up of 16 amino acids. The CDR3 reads CASSLSGSSSYNEQFF. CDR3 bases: TGTGCCAGCAGCTTAAGCGGTTCTAGCTCCTACAATGAGCAGTTCTTC.